What follows is one TCR beta chain and its context. This record comes from a study of blood T cell repertoires in COVID-19. Study-level background: The United States, Italy and Spain were the sources of the acute and convalescent COVID-19 samples. T cells, B-cell-depleted T cells, or PBMCs provided the cDNA or gDNA that served as material.

Germline assignment: CDR1 SGHTA and CDR2 FQGNSA. The V and J ends lost 6 bases and 4 bases respectively, with 9 bases between them. This CDR3 contains 13 residues. Authors' data handling: Scientists estimated how many nucleated cells there were by amplifying reference gene primers. The protocol was immunoSEQ multiplex PCR, while the TCRdb copy is restricted to in-frame clones and leaves out a portion. The D gene and trimming were derived from the DNA, and the V and J assignments and clone size from that table. Of around 80,000 clones in the sample, around 80% were seen once. Sequencing was carried out using peripheral blood. The chain links TRBV7-2 to TRBJ2-2; D is unclear. The sequence was collected from a man at least 80 years old with acute or convalescent COVID-19. The CDR3 DNA reads TGTGCCAGCAGTTCGGGTCGCACCGGGGAGCTGTTTTTT. Translated, it gives CASSSGRTGELFF.